Here is one T cell receptor (beta chain) with its context. Its cognate antigen is unknown. MiXCR was run by TCRdb on the reads, yielding one entry per CDR3 protein. The sample shows 250,000 to 300,000 distinct CDR3 sequences, about 20% of them seen only once. The CDR3 is made up of 13 amino acids. The V gene's germline CDR1 is DFQATT and CDR2 SNEGSKA (reference sequence). The data were obtained in a study of T cell repertoires in cytomegalovirus infection. Overall study: Selected CMV epitopes included recently identified HLA-C-restricted ones as well as well-studied HLA-B-restricted ones. Through public TCR beta signatures, both CMV infection and matching HLA type were indicated. Study outcomes and limitations: Individuals carrying CMV plus the relevant HLA were identified by cumulative frequency of public TCR beta families. HLA-C-restricted CMV clonotypes gave the most frequent clonotype in two of eight donors.

The clonotype originates from a human donor in good health (CMV status not recorded). Some clones in this sample may be carry-over from other donors' samples. This material consisted of cultured PBMCs, taken from culture after CMV antigen stimulation. The chain carries TRBV20-1 and TRBJ2-4, with TRBD2 as a possible D gene (6 bases). The DNA for the CDR3 is TGCAGCTATAGCGGCACGGACAAAAACATTCAGTACTTC. Translating it yields CSYSGTDKNIQYF.